Below, 13 T cell receptor beta chains from the same sample are listed, as sequenced in a study of cytomegalovirus exposure and HLA in healthy donors. In the PCR, 60 Vbeta and 13 Jbeta primers were used. Generated by immunoSEQ multiplex PCR, the TCRdb table keeps only in-frame clones and is missing some. The sample includes 150,000 or so clones, around 73% of them seen just once. The sequencing input was PBMCs. The receptor source for this set is a young woman in good health and CMV-seronegative.

The rearrangement joins TRBV6-6 to TRBJ1-6; no clear D. The V and J ends lost 0 bases and 7 bases respectively, with 13 bases between them. Germline V CDR1 and CDR2: MNHNY, SVGAGI (reference sequence). This CDR3 is built from 16 residues. The CDR3 DNA is TGTGCCAGCAGTTACTCGATCCGGGTTTCCAATTCACCCCTCCACTTT. Amino acid sequence: CASSYSIRVSNSPLHF.

This sequence joins TRBV25-1 and TRBJ1-3; 9 bases match TRBD1. CDR1 and CDR2 (germline): MGHDK, SYGVNS. The V gene end was trimmed by 3 bases and the J gene end by 4 bases; junction bases not matched to a gene: 13. The CDR3 loop spans 18 amino acids. The DNA of the CDR3 is TGTGCCAGCAGTGACCGTTATCACAGGGGGCTGTACGGAAACACCATATATTTT. The encoded protein is CASSDRYHRGLYGNTIYF. Together with reference TRBV25-1 and TRBJ1-3, the CDR3 gives the full variable domain: EADIYQTPRYLVIGTGKKITLECSQTMGHDKMYWYQQDPGMELHLIHYSYGVNSTEKGDLSSESTVSRIRTEHFPLTLESARPSHTSQYLCASSDRYHRGLYGNTIYFGEGSWLTVV.

The chain uses TRBV28 and TRBJ2-3; D call uncertain. Trimming cost V 5 bases and J 1 base, with 19 bases left between them. Looked up from germline, CDR1 is MDHEN and CDR2 is SYDVKM. The CDR3 consists of 17 residues. DNA of the CDR3: TGTGCCAGCAGTCCCTCCCAAGTCCGGGTTCGCACAGATACGCAGTATTTT. The encoded protein is CASSPSQVRVRTDTQYF.

The genes are TRBV30 and TRBJ1-4; 12 bases map to TRBD1. Germline V CDR1 and CDR2: GTSNPN, SVGIG (reference sequence). Trimming took 1 base from V and 2 from J; bases not matched to a gene: 5. This CDR3 is 17 amino acids long. This CDR3 is CAWSGDRGRSTNEKLFF. The CDR3 nucleotides read TGTGCCTGGAGTGGGGACAGGGGGCGGTCGACTAATGAAAAACTGTTTTTT.

This clone showed up just a few times. The rearrangement links TRBV28 to TRBJ1-5, with unresolved D. The germline V and J ends were trimmed by 11 bases and 0 bases, with 8 bases remaining between them. The length of the CDR3 is 12 residues. Per germline, CDR1 MDHEN and CDR2 SYDVKM. The CDR3 nucleotides read TGTGCCGCACGGGATAGCAATCAGCCCCAGCATTTT. Its translation is CAARDSNQPQHF.

This chain links TRBV19 with TRBJ2-1, with 8 positions matching TRBD2. Trimming removed 3 bases from V and 5 bases from J; junction bases left unmatched: 3. This CDR3 is 14 amino acids long. Germline values: CDR1 LNHDA, CDR2 SQIVND (reference sequence). CDR3 DNA: TGTGCCAGTAGTATTTCAGCGGGGGACAATGAGCAGTTCTTC. This sequence encodes CASSISAGDNEQFF.

The genes are TRBV2 and TRBJ2-4; tentatively, D is TRBD1 (5 bases). V shed 2 bases and J shed 3 bases, with 14 bases lying between them. Germline V CDR1 and CDR2: SNHLY, FYNNEI. The CDR3 is made up of 16 amino acids. The CDR3 sequence: CASSERPGRGKNIQYF. The CDR3 DNA is TGTGCCAGCAGTGAACGCCCAGGGCGAGGCAAAAACATTCAGTACTTC.

The CDR3 is CASSENAGAPDTQYF. The CDR3 DNA reads TGTGCCAGCAGTGAGAATGCGGGGGCCCCAGATACGCAGTATTTT. This sequence joins TRBV6-4 and TRBJ2-3, with TRBD2 as a possible D gene (7 bases). From germline, CDR1 is MRHNA and CDR2 SNTAGT. Trimming removed 3 bases from V and 4 bases from J, with 14 bases in between. The length of the CDR3 is 15 residues.

This chain connects TRBV7-2 to TRBJ2-1; D possibly corresponds to TRBD2 (6 bases). The V gene's germline CDR1 is SGHTA and CDR2 FQGNSA. This CDR3 contains 16 residues. V gave up 2 bases and J gave up 1 base, with 12 bases separating them. The CDR3 coding sequence is TGTGCCAGCAGCTTATGGGGGGTTTTATCCTACAATGAGCAGTTCTTC. Amino acids: CASSLWGVLSYNEQFF.

V usage is TRBV2 and J usage is TRBJ1-6; 9 bases agree with TRBD1. The germline V gene has CDR1 SNHLY and CDR2 FYNNEI. The V segment lost 6 bases and the J segment 5 bases; nucleotides outside the gene matches: 5. This CDR3 comprises 15 residues. The CDR3 reads CASRPGTGNNSPLHF. CDR3 coding DNA: TGTGCCAGCAGGCCCGGGACAGGGAATAATTCACCCCTCCACTTT.

The gene calls are TRBV7-3 and TRBJ2-7; 7 nucleotides align to TRBD1. The CDR3 runs 15 residues. Germline CDR1 is SGHTA and CDR2 is FQGTGA. The V and J ends lost 0 bases and 2 bases, in that order; junction bases with no gene match: 4. CDR3 region: CASSLTTGIAYEQYF. The CDR3 DNA reads TGTGCCAGCAGCTTAACGACAGGGATAGCCTACGAGCAGTACTTC.

This clone was counted only a few times. The CDR3 is CASSSGQGTDTQYF. The CDR3 region has the DNA TGTGCCAGCAGCTCCGGACAGGGCACAGATACGCAGTATTTT. This chain uses TRBV5-6 with TRBJ2-3; 7 positions match TRBD1. This CDR3 spans 14 amino acids. Germline CDR1 SGHDT, CDR2 YYEEEE. V dropped 3 bases and J dropped 1; count of bases not matched to a gene: 2.

The V gene is TRBV19, the J gene TRBJ1-2; D might be TRBD1 (6 bases). CDR3 length: 18 residues. CDR1 and CDR2 (germline): LNHDA, SQIVND (reference sequence). The V gene lost 4 bases and the J gene lost 6 bases, with 27 bases spanning the gap. CDR3 loop: CASSSRLGATSRENGYTF. The CDR3 DNA is TGTGCCAGTAGTAGCCGTCTGGGGGCTACGAGCCGAGAGAATGGCTACACCTTC.